Listed below are T cell receptor beta chains from one sample, sequenced in a study of blood T cell repertoires in COVID-19. Using immunoSEQ multiplex PCR, the repertoire was profiled, and TCRdb retains in-frame clones only, with some absent. The data hold 300,000 or so clones, with approximately 87% observed a single time. The sequencing sample was made of peripheral blood. These receptors all come from a middle-aged woman who had recovered from COVID-19. Each CDR3 is given with its conserved first and last residue. A D gene is named only where the DNA matches it firmly. The size field is filled for only some rows; it gives once, few, many or a size class.

j_call	clone_size	v_call	d_call	cdr3_nt	cdr3_aa
TRBJ1-6	-	TRBV4-3	TRBD1	TGCGCCAGCAGCCGGGAGGGCCAGGGGGCTTCACCCCTCCACTTT	CASSREGQGASPLHF
TRBJ2-4	-	TRBV11-2	-	TGTGCCAGCAGCTTCATTGTGGGCCCCGGGGACATTCAGTACTTC	CASSFIVGPGDIQYF
TRBJ1-3	-	TRBV6-5	TRBD1	TGTGCCAGCAGTCGACAGGGGGCGTCGGGAAACACCATATATTTT	CASSRQGASGNTIYF
TRBJ2-5	-	TRBV12-5	TRBD2	TGTGCTAGTGGTTTGGTACTTGGAGTAGCGGGGGGCCAAGAGACCCAGTACTTC	CASGLVLGVAGGQETQYF
TRBJ1-1	-	TRBV7-2	TRBD1	TGTGCCAGCAGTCGCCGACAGGGTCAAGTCACTGAAGCTTTCTTT	CASSRRQGQVTEAFF
TRBJ2-2	-	TRBV10-3	-	TGTGCCATCAGTGGAACAGGAGCCACCGGGGAGCTGTTTTTT	CAISGTGATGELFF
TRBJ2-1	-	TRBV9	TRBD2	TGTGCCAGCAGCGTAGTGGGGGGGACGTACAATGAGCAGTTCTTC	CASSVVGGTYNEQFF
TRBJ1-6	once	TRBV9	-	TGTGCCAGCAGCGTGGGTTGGGGCCCGCCTAATTCACCCCTCCACTTT	CASSVGWGPPNSPLHF
TRBJ1-2	-	TRBV20-1	TRBD1	TGCAGTGCTACCGGACAGGGGGGCTACACCTTC	CSATGQGGYTF
TRBJ1-4	-	TRBV7-8	-	TGTGCCAGCAGCCACGACAGTTATAATGAAAAACTGTTTTTT	CASSHDSYNEKLFF
TRBJ2-2	few	TRBV5-1	TRBD1	TGCGCCAGCAGCCCGGGACAGGCGAACACCGGGGAGCTGTTTTTT	CASSPGQANTGELFF
TRBJ2-1	-	TRBV11-3	TRBD2	TGTGCCAGCAGCTTAGATCGGGAGGGGAGGGACAATGAGCAGTTCTTC	CASSLDREGRDNEQFF
TRBJ2-7	-	TRBV5-1	TRBD2	TGCGCCAGCAGCCCCTCCGGGAGGAGCTTCTACGAGCAGTACTTC	CASSPSGRSFYEQYF
TRBJ1-3	few	TRBV6-1	-	TGTGCCAGCAGTGAAGCCGGGAGTGGAAACACCATATATTTT	CASSEAGSGNTIYF
TRBJ1-2	once	TRBV7-9	TRBD1	TGTGCCAGCAGCCGCGCCGACAGGGGCCTACAAGGCTACACCTTC	CASSRADRGLQGYTF
TRBJ2-3	-	TRBV30	TRBD2	TGTGCCTGGAGTCGGGGACTATCCTTCGTGCATACGCAGTATTTT	CAWSRGLSFVHTQYF
TRBJ2-3	once	TRBV19	-	TGTGCCAGTAGTACCCGGCTGTCGGGAGCAGATACGCAGTATTTT	CASSTRLSGADTQYF
TRBJ2-5	-	TRBV7-9	TRBD2	TGTGCCAGCAGCCCCTCTAGCGGGGGGTCCCTATTCCAAGAGACCCAGTACTTC	CASSPSSGGSLFQETQYF
TRBJ1-2	-	TRBV5-1	TRBD1	TGCGCCAGCAGCTCTACAGGGGAATATGGCTACACCTTC	CASSSTGEYGYTF
TRBJ1-1	-	TRBV19	TRBD1	TGTGCCAGTAGTATACTCTTTACCGGGACAGGGGGCACTGAAGCTTTCTTT	CASSILFTGTGGTEAFF
TRBJ1-1	-	TRBV6-5	-	TGTGCCAGCAGTTACCATCCGGGACTGGAAGTTGAAGCTTTCTTT	CASSYHPGLEVEAFF
TRBJ2-5	few	TRBV7-2	TRBD2	TGTGCCAGCAGCTTAGAATCCCCAGCGGGGGGGAGGGAGACCCAGTACTTC	CASSLESPAGGRETQYF
TRBJ2-6	once	TRBV6-5	-	TGTGCCTGCAGTCAAAGCCCTTCTGGGGCCAACGTCCTGACTTTC	CACSQSPSGANVLTF
TRBJ2-5	-	TRBV5-5	TRBD2	TGTGCCAGCAGCTCAGCGGGGGGGAGAGAGACCCAGTACTTC	CASSSAGGRETQYF
TRBJ2-2	few	TRBV9	-	TGTGCCAGCAGCGTAGGATCCCACTTCGCTAACACCGGGGAGCTGTTTTTT	CASSVGSHFANTGELFF
TRBJ1-6	-	TRBV5-1	TRBD1	TGCGCCAGCAGCCCGGGACAGGCCGAGAATTCACCCCTCCACTTT	CASSPGQAENSPLHF